This TCR beta chain appears in the sequencing data of a study of T-cell reconstitution after alpha-beta-depleted transplantation in children. Preparation of the TCRbeta library involved a method that used unique molecular identifiers. MiXCR, applied by TCRdb to the PCR reads, yields one record per CDR3 protein. The table shows approximately 800,000 distinct CDR3 sequences, with roughly 16% occurring only once. General observations from the study: By one year post-transplant, T-cell counts and diversity largely arose from T cells that were newly produced. Elevated TCRbeta diversity at day 60 was traced, in some patients, to surviving recipient T cells and thymic progenitors. By about two months after transplant, alpha-beta T cells reportedly arose from several hundred graft clones that had expanded.

Trimming at V came to 5 bases and at J to 5 bases, leaving 9 bases not matched to a gene. Germline V lookup: CDR1 SGHRS, CDR2 YFSETQ. The CDR3 consists of 14 residues. This clonotype was seen a few times. Its target is unknown. The sequencing here drew on PBMCs, mostly from graft donor cells, taken 360 days after TCRalphabeta/CD19-depleted stem cell transplant. This receptor was obtained from a male patient between 10 and 17 years old who had a stem cell transplant for acute lymphoblastic leukemia, so the T cells may come from the graft donor. The chain has TRBV5-1 and TRBJ2-5, with 7 bases lining up with TRBD1. Here the CDR3 reads CASRPVTGLETQYF. Written as DNA, the CDR3 is TGCGCCAGCAGACCGGTGACAGGGTTGGAGACCCAGTACTTC. Full variable domain (outside the CDR3, taken from reference TRBV5-1 and TRBJ2-5): KAGVTQTPRYLIKTRGQQVTLSCSPISGHRSVSWYQQTPGQGLQFLFEYFSETQRNKGNFPGRFSGRQFSNSRSEMNVSTLELGDSALYLCASRPVTGLETQYFGPGTRLLVL.